A selection of T cell receptor beta chains follows, all from one sample in a study of OX40 agonist ivuxolimab in advanced cancers. This table comes from immunoSEQ multiplex PCR, and its TCRdb copy is limited to in-frame clones, with some not included. The data contain over 55,000 clones, approximately 92% of them singletons. The starting material was CD4+ or CD8+ T cells sorted from blood, obtained in a trial of the OX40 agonist ivuxolimab. These receptors were taken from an adult with an advanced solid tumor such as melanoma, head and neck, liver or kidney cancer. The CDR3 runs from the conserved cysteine through the conserved F or W. D genes are given only for firm matches. A row's size may be missing; if present it is once, few, many or a size class.

J	size	V	D	CDR3	DNA
TRBJ2-6	-	TRBV27	-	CASSFWQGIPSGANVLTF	TGTGCCAGCAGTTTCTGGCAGGGCATCCCCTCTGGGGCCAACGTCCTGACTTTC
TRBJ2-1	-	TRBV5-4	TRBD2	CASSSRTSGSVYNEQFF	TGTGCCAGCAGCTCTCGGACTAGCGGGAGTGTCTACAATGAGCAGTTCTTC
TRBJ2-5	-	TRBV6-6	-	CASSYSSTGEETQYF	TGTGCCAGCAGTTACTCCTCCACGGGAGAAGAGACCCAGTACTTC
TRBJ2-1	-	TRBV11-2	TRBD2	CASSLAGAGKQFF	TGTGCCAGCAGCTTAGCCGGAGCGGGAAAGCAGTTCTTC
TRBJ2-3	-	TRBV19	-	CASSMGISSTDTQYF	TGTGCCAGTAGTATGGGCATATCTAGCACAGATACGCAGTATTTT
TRBJ1-2	-	TRBV5-1	TRBD1	CASSTGQASYGYTF	TGCGCCAGCAGCACTGGACAGGCGAGCTATGGCTACACCTTC
TRBJ2-3	-	TRBV5-1	-	CASSPHRDTQYF	TGCGCCAGCAGCCCCCACCGAGATACGCAGTATTTT
TRBJ2-7	once	TRBV5-1	TRBD1	CASSTIGTGPSKQYF	TGCGCCAGCAGCACTATCGGGACAGGTCCCTCCAAGCAGTACTTC
TRBJ2-1	-	TRBV5-1	TRBD2	CASSGSTSGRFNEQFF	TGCGCCAGCAGCGGGTCGACTAGCGGGAGGTTTAATGAGCAGTTCTTC
TRBJ1-2	few	TRBV28	-	CASCPAGRDYGYTF	TGTGCCAGCTGCCCGGCAGGCAGGGACTATGGCTACACCTTC
TRBJ2-7	-	TRBV5-1	-	CASSLAPGLSYEQYF	TGCGCCAGCAGCTTGGCACCGGGGCTCTCCTACGAGCAGTACTTC
TRBJ1-2	-	TRBV7-6	TRBD1	CASSLAGTGPHGYTF	TGTGCCAGCAGCTTAGCTGGGACAGGGCCCCATGGCTACACCTTC
TRBJ2-3	few	TRBV2	TRBD1	CASRLTGGYTDTQYF	TGTGCCAGCAGGTTAACAGGGGGGTACACAGATACGCAGTATTTT
TRBJ1-2	-	TRBV14	-	CASSPQWAGYTF	TGTGCCAGCAGCCCCCAGTGGGCTGGCTACACCTTC
TRBJ2-7	-	TRBV7-2	TRBD2	CASSPLAGEFEQYF	TGTGCCAGCAGCCCCTTAGCGGGAGAATTCGAGCAGTACTTC
TRBJ2-4	-	TRBV4-1	-	CASSQGPQALAKNIQYF	TGCGCCAGCAGCCAAGGTCCGCAGGCTCTAGCCAAAAACATTCAGTACTTC
TRBJ1-2	-	TRBV5-1	TRBD1	CASSDVRQGAEYGYTF	TGCGCCAGCAGCGACGTTCGACAGGGGGCGGAGTATGGCTACACCTTC